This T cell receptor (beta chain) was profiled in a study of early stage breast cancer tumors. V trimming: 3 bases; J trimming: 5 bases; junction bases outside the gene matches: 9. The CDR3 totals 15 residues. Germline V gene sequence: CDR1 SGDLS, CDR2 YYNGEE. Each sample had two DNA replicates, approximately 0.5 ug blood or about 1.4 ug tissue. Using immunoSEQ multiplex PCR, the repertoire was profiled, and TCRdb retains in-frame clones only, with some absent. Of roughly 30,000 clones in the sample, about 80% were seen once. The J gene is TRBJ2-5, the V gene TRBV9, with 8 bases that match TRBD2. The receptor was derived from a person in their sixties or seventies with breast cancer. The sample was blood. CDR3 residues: CASSGRAGVSETQYF. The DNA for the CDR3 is TGTGCCAGCAGCGGACGAGCGGGAGTGTCGGAGACCCAGTACTTC.